The T cell receptor beta chain described here comes from a study of blood T cell repertoires in COVID-19 (dated by TCRdb to the early 2020s). Background for the entire study: Samples from collaborators originated in the United States, Italy and Spain and spanned both the acute and convalescent phases of COVID-19. The prospective study material was composed of cDNA or gDNA derived from T cells, B-cell-depleted T cells, or PBMCs. Subjects who had been exposed to COVID-19, were actively infected with it, or had recovered from it provided the deeply sampled blood TCRbeta repertoires that made up the dataset. The repertoires were released in a freely available public database meant as a resource for research on the immune response to SARS-CoV-2. The samples were drawn from two sources: the first 160 participants of the ongoing ImmuneRACE study, and 1,254 subjects contributed by 6 global collaborators. Nearly every sample came with metadata listing a de-identified subject ID, COVID-19 status, age in years and sex. Where available, HLA class I and class II types were obtained from metadata supplied by the sample provider rather than from assay-based typing. Study-wide findings and limitations: Clinical and demographic metadata were provided uncurated, with the amount varying by source and participant.

TCRbeta CDR3 regions were amplified from genomic DNA by means of the immunoSEQ Assay, a bias-controlled multiplex PCR. Regarding the original processing steps: Nucleated cell counts per sample were estimated from amplification of reference gene primers within the assay. Sequence reads were collapsed and filtered to measure the absolute abundance of every unique TCRbeta CDR3 rearrangement. For each sample, productive Simpson clonality was calculated as the square root of Simpson's diversity index over productive rearrangements. The table comes from immuneACCESS by way of TCRdb, which keeps in-frame sequences with V and J called. Part of the clones is missing from these tables; in studies checked, under half for an unresolved V gene and the rest for unknown reasons. V, J and clone size reflect that table, while D and trimming were determined from the DNA. Present in this sample are almost 400,000 clones, nearly 90% of which were seen just once. About 1.7% of the sample is in the top ten clones.

In the prospective study, participants were roughly 18 to 95 years old, resided in about two dozen geographic areas of the United States, and were enrolled through a virtual design. In the prospective study, cohorts were assigned on the basis of participant-reported clinical history obtained from a screening survey and a study questionnaire. Recovered participants in ImmuneRACE Cohort 3 were defined by two consecutive negative NP/OP PCR tests, clearance by a healthcare professional, or resolution of symptoms. Mobile phlebotomists in the prospective study collected whole blood, serum and a nasopharyngeal or oropharyngeal swab from every participant. Participants in the prospective study had the option to provide additional blood draws and questionnaires over a roughly 2-month period. Before DNA extraction, blood samples from the prospective study were shipped at room temperature or frozen. Only one count was recorded for this clone. The antigen it binds to is not known. The record has no base qualities; no much larger clone is one base away.

The TCR was taken from a woman aged 25 to 39 who had recovered from COVID-19. The source material was PBMCs or T cells enriched from blood (not recorded which).

The nucleotide sequence is given as TGTGCCAGCTCACCCCCTCGGACAGGAACCCACGAGCAGTACTTC. It encodes CASSPPRTGTHEQYF. The chain is encoded by TRBV18 joined to TRBJ2-7; TRBD1 matches 7 bases in the middle. CDR1 KGHSH and CDR2 LQKENI are derived from the germline V gene. Compared with germline, V lacks 3 bases and J lacks 5 bases; bases without a gene match: 10. The CDR3 holds 15 amino acids from the cysteine to the phenylalanine. The only DNA kept is the CDR3, 45 bases in frame from the first base.